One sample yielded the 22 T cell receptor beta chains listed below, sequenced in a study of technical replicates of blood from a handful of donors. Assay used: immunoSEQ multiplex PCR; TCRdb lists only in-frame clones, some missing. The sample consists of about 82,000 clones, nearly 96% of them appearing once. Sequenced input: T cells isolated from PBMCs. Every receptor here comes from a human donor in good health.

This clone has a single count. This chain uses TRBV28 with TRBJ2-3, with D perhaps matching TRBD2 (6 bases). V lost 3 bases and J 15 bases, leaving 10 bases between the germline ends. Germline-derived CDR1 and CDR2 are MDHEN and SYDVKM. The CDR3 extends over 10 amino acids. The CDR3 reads CASSLGTLYF. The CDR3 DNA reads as TGTGCCAGCAGTTTGGGGACTCTATATTTT.

CDR3 sequence reads: CASSSGTVEDEQFF. The DNA for the CDR3 is TGTGCCAGCAGCTCCGGGACAGTCGAAGATGAGCAGTTCTTC. The chain combines TRBV5-4 with TRBJ2-1; 7 positions agree with TRBD1. Germline V gene data show CDR1 as SGHNT and CDR2 as YYREEE (reference sequence). The CDR3 totals 14 residues. The V segment lost 3 bases and the J segment 8 bases; nucleotides outside the gene matches: 8.

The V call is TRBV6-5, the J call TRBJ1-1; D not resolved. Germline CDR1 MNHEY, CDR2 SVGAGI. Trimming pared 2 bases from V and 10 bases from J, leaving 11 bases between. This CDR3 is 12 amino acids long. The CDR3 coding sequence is TGTGCCAGCAGTTACCGGGGTGAGGGAGCTTTCTTT. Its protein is CASSYRGEGAFF.

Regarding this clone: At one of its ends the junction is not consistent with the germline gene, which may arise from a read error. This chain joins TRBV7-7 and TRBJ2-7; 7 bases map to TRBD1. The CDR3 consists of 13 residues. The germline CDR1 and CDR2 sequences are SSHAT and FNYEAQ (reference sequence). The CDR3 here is CASSLDYTGTVYF. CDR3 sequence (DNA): TGTGCTAGCAGCTTAGATTACACCGGGACAGTGTACTTC.

CDR3 region: CSARSEDEQYF. The CDR3, as DNA: TGCAGTGCTAGATCGGAGGACGAGCAGTACTTC. The chain employs TRBV20-1 and TRBJ2-7, with TRBD2 as a possible D gene (5 bases). The CDR3 length is 11 residues. Germline CDR1 is DFQATT and CDR2 is SNEGSKA (reference sequence). V shed 2 bases and J shed 5 bases, with 7 bases lying between them.

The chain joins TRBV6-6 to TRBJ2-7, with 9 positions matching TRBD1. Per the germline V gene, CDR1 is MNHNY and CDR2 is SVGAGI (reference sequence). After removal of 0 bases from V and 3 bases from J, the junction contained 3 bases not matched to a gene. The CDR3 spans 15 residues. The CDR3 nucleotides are TGTGCCAGCAGTTACTCGGGGGACAGGGACTACGAGCAGTACTTC. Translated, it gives CASSYSGDRDYEQYF.

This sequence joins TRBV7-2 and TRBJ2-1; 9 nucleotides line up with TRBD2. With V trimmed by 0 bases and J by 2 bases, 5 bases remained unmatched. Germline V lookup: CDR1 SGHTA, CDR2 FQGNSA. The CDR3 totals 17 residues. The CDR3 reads CASSLARRGRAYNEQFF. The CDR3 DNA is TGTGCCAGCAGCTTAGCGCGGCGCGGGAGGGCCTACAATGAGCAGTTCTTC.

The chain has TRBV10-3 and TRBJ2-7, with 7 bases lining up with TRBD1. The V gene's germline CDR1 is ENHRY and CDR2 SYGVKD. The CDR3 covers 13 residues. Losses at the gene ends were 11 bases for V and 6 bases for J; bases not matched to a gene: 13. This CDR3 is CAVDYQGVGEQYF. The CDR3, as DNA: TGTGCCGTCGATTATCAGGGGGTGGGCGAGCAGTACTTC.

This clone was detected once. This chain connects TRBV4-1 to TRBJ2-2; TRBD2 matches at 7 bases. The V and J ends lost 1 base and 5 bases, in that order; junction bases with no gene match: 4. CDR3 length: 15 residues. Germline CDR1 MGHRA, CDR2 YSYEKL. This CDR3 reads CASSQGGGLTGELFF. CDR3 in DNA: TGCGCCAGCAGCCAAGGCGGGGGTCTGACCGGGGAGCTGTTTTTT.

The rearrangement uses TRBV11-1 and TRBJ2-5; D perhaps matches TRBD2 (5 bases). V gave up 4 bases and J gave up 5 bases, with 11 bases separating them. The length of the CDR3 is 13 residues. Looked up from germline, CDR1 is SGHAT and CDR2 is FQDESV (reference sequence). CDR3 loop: CASSSDPGETQYF. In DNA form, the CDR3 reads TGTGCCAGCAGCTCCGACCCGGGGGAGACCCAGTACTTC.

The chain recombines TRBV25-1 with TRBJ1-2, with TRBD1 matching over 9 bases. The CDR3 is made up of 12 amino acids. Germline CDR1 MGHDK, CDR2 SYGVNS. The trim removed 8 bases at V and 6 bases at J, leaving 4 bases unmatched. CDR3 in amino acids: CASEQGAHGYTF. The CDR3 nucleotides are TGTGCCAGCGAACAGGGGGCCCATGGCTACACCTTC.

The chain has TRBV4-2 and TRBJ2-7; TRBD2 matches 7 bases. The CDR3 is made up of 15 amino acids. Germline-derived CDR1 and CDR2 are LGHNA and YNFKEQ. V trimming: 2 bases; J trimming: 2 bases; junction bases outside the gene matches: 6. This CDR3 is CASSQTTGTTYEQYF. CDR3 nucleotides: TGTGCCAGCAGCCAAACGACCGGGACTACCTACGAGCAGTACTTC.

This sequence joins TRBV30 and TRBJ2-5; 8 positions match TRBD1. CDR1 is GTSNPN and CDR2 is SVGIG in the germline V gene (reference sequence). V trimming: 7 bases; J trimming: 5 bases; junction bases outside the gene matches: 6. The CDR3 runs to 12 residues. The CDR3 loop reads CASGQGRETQYF. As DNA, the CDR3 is TGTGCCTCCGGACAGGGTCGGGAGACCCAGTACTTC.

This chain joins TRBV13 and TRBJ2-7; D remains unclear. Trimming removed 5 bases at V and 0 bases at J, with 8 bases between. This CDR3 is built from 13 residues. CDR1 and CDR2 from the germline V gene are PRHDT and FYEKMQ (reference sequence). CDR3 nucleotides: TGTGCCAGCAGCCAGGCACACTCCTACGAGCAGTACTTC. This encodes CASSQAHSYEQYF.

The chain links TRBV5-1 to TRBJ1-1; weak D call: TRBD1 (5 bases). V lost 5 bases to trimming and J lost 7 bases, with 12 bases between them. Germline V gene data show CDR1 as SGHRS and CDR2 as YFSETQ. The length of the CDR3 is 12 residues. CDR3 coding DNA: TGCGCCAGCAGACAGGACCGCAGTGAAGCTTTCTTT. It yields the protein CASRQDRSEAFF.

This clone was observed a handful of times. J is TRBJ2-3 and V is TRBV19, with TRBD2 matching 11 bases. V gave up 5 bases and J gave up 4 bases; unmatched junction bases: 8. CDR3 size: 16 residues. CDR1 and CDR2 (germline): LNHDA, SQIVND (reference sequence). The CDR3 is CASSSQIAGGPDTQYF. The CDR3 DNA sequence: TGTGCCAGTAGTTCCCAGATAGCGGGAGGGCCAGATACGCAGTATTTT. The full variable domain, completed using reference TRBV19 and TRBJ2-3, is DGGITQSPKYLFRKEGQNVTLSCEQNLNHDAMYWYRQDPGQGLRLIYYSQIVNDFQKGDIAEGYSVSREKKESFPLTVTSAQKNPTAFYLCASSSQIAGGPDTQYFGPGTRLTVL.

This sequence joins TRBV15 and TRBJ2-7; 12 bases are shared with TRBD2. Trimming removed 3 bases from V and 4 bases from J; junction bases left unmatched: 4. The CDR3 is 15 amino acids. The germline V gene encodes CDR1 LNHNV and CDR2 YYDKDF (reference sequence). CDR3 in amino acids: CATSSRTSGDYEQYF. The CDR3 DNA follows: TGTGCCACCAGCAGTAGGACTAGCGGGGATTACGAGCAGTACTTC.

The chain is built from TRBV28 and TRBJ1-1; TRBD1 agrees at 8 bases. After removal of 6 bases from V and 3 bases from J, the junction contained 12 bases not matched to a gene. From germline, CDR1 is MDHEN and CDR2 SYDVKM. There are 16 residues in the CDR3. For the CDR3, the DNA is TGTGCCAGCAGAAAACCGGGACAGGCATTCTACACTGAAGCTTTCTTT. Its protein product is CASRKPGQAFYTEAFF.

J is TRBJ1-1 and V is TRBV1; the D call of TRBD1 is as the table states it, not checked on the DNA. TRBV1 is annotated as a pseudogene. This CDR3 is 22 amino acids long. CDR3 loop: CTSSQDLVPESRGQLRNTEAFF. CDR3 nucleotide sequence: TGCACCAGCAGCCAAGATCTAGTCCCGGAATCCCGAGGACAGCTGAGGAACACTGAAGCTTTCTTT.

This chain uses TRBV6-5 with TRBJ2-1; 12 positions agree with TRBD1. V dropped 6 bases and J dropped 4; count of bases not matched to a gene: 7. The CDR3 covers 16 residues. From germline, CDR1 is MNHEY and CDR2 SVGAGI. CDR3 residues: CASRYRDRGLYNEQFF. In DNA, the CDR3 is TGTGCCAGCAGGTACCGGGACAGGGGGCTTTACAATGAGCAGTTCTTC.

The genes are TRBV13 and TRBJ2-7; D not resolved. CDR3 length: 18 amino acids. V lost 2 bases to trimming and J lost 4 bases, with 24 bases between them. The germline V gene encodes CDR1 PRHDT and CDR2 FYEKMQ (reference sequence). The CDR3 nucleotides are TGTGCCAGCAGCTTATTTGGCGTGACGGTCGACAATCCTTACGAGCAGTACTTC. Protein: CASSLFGVTVDNPYEQYF.

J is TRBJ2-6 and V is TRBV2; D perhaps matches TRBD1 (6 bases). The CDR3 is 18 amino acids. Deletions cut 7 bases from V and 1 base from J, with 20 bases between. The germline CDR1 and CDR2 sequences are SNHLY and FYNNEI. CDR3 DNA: TGTGCCAGCACCGATGGGACCCAGGGGTGGTCTGGGGCCAACGTCCTGACTTTC. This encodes CASTDGTQGWSGANVLTF.